The 8 T cell receptor beta chains reported below all come from one sample, sequenced in a study of blood T cell repertoires in COVID-19. Method: immunoSEQ multiplex PCR; TCRdb's copy keeps in-frame clones and lacks some. The sample lists about 400,000 clones, approximately 87% occurring once. Input material: PBMCs or T cells enriched from blood (not recorded which). The origin of the receptors is a woman between 45 and 60 years old who had recovered from COVID-19.

The chain employs TRBV5-8 and TRBJ1-2, with 7 bases matching TRBD1. J lost 6 bases, V lost 4 bases, and 6 bases had no gene match. Germline V gene data show CDR1 as SGHTS and CDR2 as YDEGEE. The CDR3 loop spans 13 amino acids. The CDR3 sequence: CASSIQGRNGYTF. CDR3 DNA: TGTGCCAGCAGCATACAGGGGCGGAATGGCTACACCTTC.

The rearrangement links TRBV7-3 to TRBJ1-2; D is possibly TRBD1 (5 bases). Trimming shortened V by 5 bases and J by 4 bases, and 14 bases separated the two germline ends. CDR1 is SGHTA, CDR2 FQGTGA, per germline. CDR3 length: 14 amino acids. CDR3 nucleotide sequence: TGTGCCAGCAGCCCGGAGGGACGGAGCTATGGCTACACCTTC. Its protein is CASSPEGRSYGYTF.

The chain employs TRBV6-1 and TRBJ2-2; a possible D gene is TRBD2 (5 bases). V was cut by 3 bases and J by 6 bases, with 8 bases left in between. The CDR3 has 13 amino acids. CDR1 MNHNS and CDR2 SASEGT come from the germline V gene. As DNA, the CDR3 is TGTGCCAGCAGTGAGCGAGGGCCCGGGGAGCTGTTTTTT. Residues: CASSERGPGELFF.

The chain combines TRBV5-1 with TRBJ1-1; a weak D match, TRBD1 (5 bases). The length of the CDR3 is 14 residues. V dropped 3 bases and J dropped 0 bases, with 9 bases sitting between them. The germline V gene has CDR1 SGHRS and CDR2 YFSETQ. CDR3 coding DNA: TGCGCCAGCAGCTCAGGGAATTTGAACACTGAAGCTTTCTTT. This sequence encodes CASSSGNLNTEAFF.

This clone was picked up a small number of times. The chain employs TRBV11-1 and TRBJ2-7, with D possibly being TRBD2 (5 bases). Looked up from germline, CDR1 is SGHAT and CDR2 is FQDESV (reference sequence). V was clipped by 1 base and J by 6 bases, with 13 bases between them. The CDR3 is 14 residues long. CDR3 in DNA: TGTGCCAGCAGCTTAGTCGAGGGTAGAGGCGAGCAGTACTTC. Protein: CASSLVEGRGEQYF.

The chain links TRBV6-5 to TRBJ1-1; possibly TRBD1 for D (6 bases). Germline-derived CDR1 and CDR2 are MNHEY and SVGAGI. The CDR3 is 15 residues long. Trimming stripped 7 bases from V and 5 bases from J, with 20 bases between. Written as DNA, the CDR3 is TGTGCCAGCACCCGTAGGGGGGGCATTTTAACTGAAGCTTTCTTT. Its translation: CASTRRGGILTEAFF.

This chain connects TRBV7-3 to TRBJ1-2; D not resolved. Germline loops: CDR1 SGHTA, CDR2 FQGTGA. The CDR3 length is 14 residues. The V gene lost 0 bases and the J gene lost 6 bases, with 11 bases spanning the gap. The CDR3 spells CASSLTYGIHGYTF. CDR3 DNA sequence: TGTGCCAGCAGCTTAACGTACGGTATCCATGGCTACACCTTC.

The rearrangement joins TRBV5-1 to TRBJ2-1; D is perhaps TRBD1 (5 bases). Germline CDR1 is SGHRS and CDR2 is YFSETQ. V lost 4 bases and J lost 0, with 14 bases in between. The CDR3 sequence is 16 residues long. The CDR3 sequence: CASSGHQGDSYNEQFF. In nucleotides, the CDR3 is TGCGCCAGCAGCGGCCACCAGGGTGACTCCTACAATGAGCAGTTCTTC.